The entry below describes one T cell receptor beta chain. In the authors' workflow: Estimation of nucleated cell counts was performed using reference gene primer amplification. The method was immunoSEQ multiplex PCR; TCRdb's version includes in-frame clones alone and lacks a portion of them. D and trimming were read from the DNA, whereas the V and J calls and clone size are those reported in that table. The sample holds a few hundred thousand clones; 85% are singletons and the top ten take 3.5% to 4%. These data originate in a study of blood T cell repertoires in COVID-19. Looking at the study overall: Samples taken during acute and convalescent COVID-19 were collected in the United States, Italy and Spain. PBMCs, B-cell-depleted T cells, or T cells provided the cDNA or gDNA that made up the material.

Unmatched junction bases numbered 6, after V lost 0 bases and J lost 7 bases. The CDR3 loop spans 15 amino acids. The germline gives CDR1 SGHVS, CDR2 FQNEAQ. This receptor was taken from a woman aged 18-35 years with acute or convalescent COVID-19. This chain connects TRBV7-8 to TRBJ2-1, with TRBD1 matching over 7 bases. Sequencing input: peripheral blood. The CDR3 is CASSLAFDRENEQFF. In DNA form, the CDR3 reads TGTGCCAGCAGCTTAGCGTTCGACAGGGAGAATGAGCAGTTCTTC.